This TCR beta chain derives from a study of cytomegalovirus exposure and HLA in healthy donors. Whole-study findings and limits: One variant, a missense change in DCLRE1C, was linked in a later analysis to TCR beta V- and J-gene trimming.

On this clone: The antigen is undetermined.

Sampled while nominally healthy, donors likely had unrecorded immune exposures. Both 60 Vbeta primers and 13 Jbeta primers went into the PCR. The method was immunoSEQ multiplex PCR; TCRdb's version includes in-frame clones alone and lacks a portion of them. The sample comprises roughly 170,000 clones, around four fifths of which are singletons, and approximately 1.3% rests with the top ten. The sample taken for sequencing was PBMCs. This receptor was obtained from a man under 40 in good health and CMV-seronegative.

The DNA of the CDR3 is TGCAGCGTTGTGGGGACAGGAGGAATGAACACTGAAGCTTTCTTT. Its translation is CSVVGTGGMNTEAFF. J is TRBJ1-1 and V is TRBV29-1; 8 nucleotides align to TRBD1. After removal of 4 bases from V and 0 bases from J, the junction contained 7 bases not matched to a gene. From germline, CDR1 is SQVTM and CDR2 ANQGSEA. The CDR3 is 15 residues long.